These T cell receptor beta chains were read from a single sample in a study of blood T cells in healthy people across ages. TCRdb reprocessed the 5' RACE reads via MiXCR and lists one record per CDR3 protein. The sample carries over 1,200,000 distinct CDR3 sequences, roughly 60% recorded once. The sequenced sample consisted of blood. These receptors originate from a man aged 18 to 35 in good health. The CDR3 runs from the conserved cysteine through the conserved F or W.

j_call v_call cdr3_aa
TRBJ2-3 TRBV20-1 CSARDRGIDTQYF
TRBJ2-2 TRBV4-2 CASSGAGYTGELFF
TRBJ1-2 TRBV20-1 CSARTAASYGYTF
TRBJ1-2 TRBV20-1 CSAPGAKIYGYTF
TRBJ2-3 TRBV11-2 CASSLDGSGGKYTDTQYF
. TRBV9 CASSSLQGAQETQYF
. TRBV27 CASRAQGRLIEQYF
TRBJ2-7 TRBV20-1 CSARGASGEYNEQYF
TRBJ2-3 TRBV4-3 CASSQDYQGQGFDTQYF
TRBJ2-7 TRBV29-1 CSAATGAFYEQYF
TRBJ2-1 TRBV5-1 CASSRSGSSSYNEQFF
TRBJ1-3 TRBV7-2 CASSLDGQGANTVYF
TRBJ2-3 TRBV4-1 CASSQTGGATDTQYF
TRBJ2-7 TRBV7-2 CASSLVGGEPHEQYF
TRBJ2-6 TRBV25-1 CASTGTGWYGANVLTF
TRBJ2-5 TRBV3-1 CASSQEGVYNEQYF
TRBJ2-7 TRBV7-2 CASSFSAGGFYEQYF
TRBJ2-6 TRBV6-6 CASSYKGASSGANVLTF
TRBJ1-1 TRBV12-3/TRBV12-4 CASSLGTPNTEAFF
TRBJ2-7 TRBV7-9 CASLGQGRYEQYF
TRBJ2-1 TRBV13 CASSLRVGPGQRRRDEQFF
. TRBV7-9 CASSLWDKIKETQYF
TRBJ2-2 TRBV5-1 CASSLKGTSTGELFF
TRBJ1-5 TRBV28 CASSLAGQGRQPQHF
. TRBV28 CASLGQAYEQYF
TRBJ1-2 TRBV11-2 CASSSIRDRTFYGYTF
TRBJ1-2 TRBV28 CATKGQGVRVGGYTF
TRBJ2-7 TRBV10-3 CAIEARVGEQYF
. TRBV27 CATGTGVSETQYF
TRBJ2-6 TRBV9 CASSVGNVLTF
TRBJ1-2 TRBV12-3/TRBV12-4 CASSPSRGLGYGYTF
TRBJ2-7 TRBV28 CASSLSGQGTNEQYF
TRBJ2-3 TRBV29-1 CSIELPAGLGSTDTQYF
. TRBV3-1 CASSDGRGGYEQYF
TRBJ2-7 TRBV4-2 CASSPQASGTYEQYF
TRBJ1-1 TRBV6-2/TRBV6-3 CASSPRSTPNTEAFF
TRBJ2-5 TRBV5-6 CASSPPSGAKETQYF
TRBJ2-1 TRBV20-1 CSARAVRNEQFF
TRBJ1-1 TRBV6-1 CASGQLNTEAFF
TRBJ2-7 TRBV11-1 CASSSDSGQYF
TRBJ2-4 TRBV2 CASSWGLSAKNIQYF
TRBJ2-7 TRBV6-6 CASSYFHTSYEQYF
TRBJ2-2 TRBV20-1 CSAIGRAFGELFF
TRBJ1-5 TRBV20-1 CSAIQGDNQPQHF
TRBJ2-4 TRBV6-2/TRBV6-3 CASSPGEVAKNIQYF
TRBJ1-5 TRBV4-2 CASSQETMSQPQHF
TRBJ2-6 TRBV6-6 CASRSTDSGANVLTF
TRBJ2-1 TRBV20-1 CSARSIYNEQFF
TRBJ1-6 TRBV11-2 CASSLLVGTDKDALHF